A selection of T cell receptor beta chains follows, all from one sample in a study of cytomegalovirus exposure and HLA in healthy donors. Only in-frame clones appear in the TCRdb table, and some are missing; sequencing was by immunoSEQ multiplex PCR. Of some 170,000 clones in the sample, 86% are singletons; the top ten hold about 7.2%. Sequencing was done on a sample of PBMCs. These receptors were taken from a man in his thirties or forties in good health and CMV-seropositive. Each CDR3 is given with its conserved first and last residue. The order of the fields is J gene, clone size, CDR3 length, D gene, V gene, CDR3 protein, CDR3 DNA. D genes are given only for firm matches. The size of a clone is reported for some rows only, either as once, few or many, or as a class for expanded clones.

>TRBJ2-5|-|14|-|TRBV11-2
CASSLGWPRETQYF
TGTGCCAGCAGCTTAGGTTGGCCTAGAGAGACCCAGTACTTC
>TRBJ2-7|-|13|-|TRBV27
CASSLSRGYEQYF
TGTGCCAGCAGTTTAAGCAGGGGATACGAGCAGTACTTC
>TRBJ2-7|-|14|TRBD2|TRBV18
CASSLGLAGYEQYF
TGTGCCAGCTCTCTTGGACTAGCGGGTTACGAGCAGTACTTC
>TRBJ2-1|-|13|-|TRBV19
CASSSTRINEQFF
TGTGCCAGTAGTTCAACTCGGATCAATGAGCAGTTCTTC
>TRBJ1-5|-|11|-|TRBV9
CASGWNQPQHF
TGTGCCAGCGGTTGGAATCAGCCCCAGCATTTT
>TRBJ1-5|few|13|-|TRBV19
CASRISSNQPQHF
TGTGCCAGTAGGATCAGTAGCAATCAGCCCCAGCATTTT
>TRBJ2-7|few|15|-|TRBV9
CASSVAWQVTYEQYF
TGTGCCAGCAGCGTAGCTTGGCAGGTTACCTACGAGCAGTACTTC
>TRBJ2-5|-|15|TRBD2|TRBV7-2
CASSLESSGGRLQYF
TGTGCCAGCAGCTTAGAGTCTAGCGGGGGGCGACTCCAGTACTTC
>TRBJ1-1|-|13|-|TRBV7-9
CASTDRANTEAFF
TGTGCCAGCACGGACCGGGCGAACACTGAAGCTTTCTTT
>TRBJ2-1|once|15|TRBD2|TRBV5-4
CASSSGLASEVEQFF
TGTGCCAGCAGCTCGGGACTAGCGTCCGAGGTGGAGCAGTTCTTC
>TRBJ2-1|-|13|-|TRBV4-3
CASSQEGLNEQFF
TGCGCCAGCAGCCAAGAGGGTTTGAATGAGCAGTTCTTC
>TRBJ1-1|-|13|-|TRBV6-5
CASSYGVGTEAFF
TGTGCCAGCAGTTACGGGGTCGGCACTGAAGCTTTCTTT
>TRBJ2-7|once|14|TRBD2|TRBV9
CASSGSSGFYEQYF
TGTGCCAGCAGCGGGTCTAGCGGGTTCTACGAGCAGTACTTC
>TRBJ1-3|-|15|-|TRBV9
CASSIGPDAGNTIYF
TGTGCCAGCAGCATAGGGCCCGATGCTGGAAACACCATATATTTT
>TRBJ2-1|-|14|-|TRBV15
CATSRPELSNEQFF
TGTGCCACCAGCCGGCCAGAGTTAAGCAATGAGCAGTTCTTC
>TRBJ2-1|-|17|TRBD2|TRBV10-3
CAISESIGTSGRNEQFF
TGTGCCATCAGTGAGTCTATAGGGACTAGCGGGAGGAATGAGCAGTTCTTC
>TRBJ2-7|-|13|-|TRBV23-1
CASSHPDSYEQYF
TGCGCCAGCAGTCACCCGGACAGTTACGAGCAGTACTTC
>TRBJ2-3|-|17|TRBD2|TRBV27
CASSFSVGLVRGDTQYF
TGTGCCAGCAGTTTCTCAGTGGGACTAGTCCGAGGAGATACGCAGTATTTT
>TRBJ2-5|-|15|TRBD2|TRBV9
CASSVGSGGAETQYF
TGTGCCAGCAGCGTAGGGAGCGGGGGGGCCGAGACCCAGTACTTC
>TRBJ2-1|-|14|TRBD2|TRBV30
CAWSASGGYNEQFF
TGTGCCTGGAGTGCTAGCGGGGGTTACAATGAGCAGTTCTTC
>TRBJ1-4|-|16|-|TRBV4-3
CASSQEYSSTNEKLFF
TGCGCCAGCAGCCAAGAATACAGCTCCACTAATGAAAAACTGTTTTTT
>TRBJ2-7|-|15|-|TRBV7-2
CASSLRVGDSYEQYF
TGTGCCAGCAGCTTAAGGGTGGGCGACTCCTACGAGCAGTACTTC
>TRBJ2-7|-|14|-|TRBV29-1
CSVEIRGTVYEQYF
TGCAGCGTTGAAATTCGGGGGACCGTCTACGAGCAGTACTTC
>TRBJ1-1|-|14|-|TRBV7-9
CASILTSLNTEAFF
TGTGCCAGCATTTTGACCAGTTTGAACACTGAAGCTTTCTTT
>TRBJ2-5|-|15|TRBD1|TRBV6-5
CASSYKGGTAIDQYF
TGTGCCAGCAGTTACAAAGGGGGCACCGCGATAGACCAGTACTTC
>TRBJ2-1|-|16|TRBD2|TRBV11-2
CASSYEAGGGYNEQFF
TGTGCCAGCAGCTATGAAGCGGGAGGGGGGTACAATGAGCAGTTCTTC
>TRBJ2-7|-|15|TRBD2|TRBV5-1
CASSLGGRGSYEQYF
TGCGCCAGCAGTCTTGGGGGGAGGGGTTCCTACGAGCAGTACTTC
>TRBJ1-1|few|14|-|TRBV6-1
CASSDVAVDTEAFF
TGTGCCAGCAGTGATGTCGCAGTTGACACTGAAGCTTTCTTT
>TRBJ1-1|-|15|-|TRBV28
CASSGWGVSNTEAFF
TGTGCCAGCAGTGGCTGGGGGGTTTCGAACACTGAAGCTTTCTTT
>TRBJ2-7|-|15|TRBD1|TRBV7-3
CASRSGQPGSYEQYF
TGTGCCAGCAGGTCGGGACAGCCGGGGTCCTACGAGCAGTACTTC
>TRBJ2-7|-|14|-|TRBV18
CASSPSRVTYEQYF
TGTGCCAGCTCACCAAGCAGGGTAACCTACGAGCAGTACTTC
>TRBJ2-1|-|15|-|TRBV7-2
CASSRQGGLDNEQFF
TGTGCCAGCAGCCGACAGGGAGGATTGGACAATGAGCAGTTCTTC
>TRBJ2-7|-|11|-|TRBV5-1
CASSLANEQYF
TGCGCCAGCAGCTTGGCTAACGAGCAGTACTTC
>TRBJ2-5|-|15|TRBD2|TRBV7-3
CASSLAGGTQETQYF
TGTGCCAGCAGCTTGGCGGGGGGGACCCAAGAGACCCAGTACTTC
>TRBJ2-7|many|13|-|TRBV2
CASSSDSPYEQYF
TGTGCCAGCAGTTCGGACAGCCCCTACGAGCAGTACTTC
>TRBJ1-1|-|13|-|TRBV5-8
CASSLMGDTEAFF
TGTGCCAGCAGCTTGATGGGGGACACTGAAGCTTTCTTT
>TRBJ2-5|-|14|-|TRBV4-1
CASSPAGSQETQYF
TGCGCCAGCAGCCCGGCCGGGAGCCAAGAGACCCAGTACTTC
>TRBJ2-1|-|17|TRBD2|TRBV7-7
CASSSSSGTSSYNEQFF
TGTGCTAGCAGCTCCAGTAGCGGGACAAGCTCCTACAATGAGCAGTTCTTC
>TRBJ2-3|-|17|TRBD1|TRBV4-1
CASSQPRDREGTDTQYF
TGCGCCAGCAGCCAACCCCGGGACAGGGAAGGAACAGATACGCAGTATTTT
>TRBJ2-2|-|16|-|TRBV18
CASSQGGAGNAGELFF
TGTGCCAGCTCTCAAGGAGGGGCAGGGAACGCCGGGGAGCTGTTTTTT
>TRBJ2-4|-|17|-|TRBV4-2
CASSQDKGLKRRDIQYF
TGTGCCAGCAGCCAAGATAAAGGGCTAAAGAGGAGGGACATTCAGTACTTC
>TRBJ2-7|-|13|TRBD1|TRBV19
CASSRDSAYEQYF
TGTGCCAGTAGTAGGGACAGCGCCTACGAGCAGTACTTC
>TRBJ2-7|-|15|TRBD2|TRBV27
CASSFVGLAGFEQYF
TGTGCCAGCAGTTTCGTGGGACTAGCGGGATTCGAGCAGTACTTC
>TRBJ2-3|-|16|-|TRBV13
CASSLAERLPGDTQYF
TGTGCCAGCAGCTTAGCGGAGCGGCTACCCGGGGATACGCAGTATTTT
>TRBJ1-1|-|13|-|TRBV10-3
CASDPGTGVEAFF
TGTGCCAGCGATCCGGGGACGGGGGTAGAAGCTTTCTTT
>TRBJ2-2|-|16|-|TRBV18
CASSPGQPSNTGELFF
TGTGCCAGCTCACCCGGGCAGCCATCGAACACCGGGGAGCTGTTTTTT